The 30 T cell receptor beta chains presented below share a single source sample, sequenced in a study of blood T cell repertoires in COVID-19. TCRdb's table, derived via immunoSEQ multiplex PCR, lists solely in-frame clones and lacks some. The sample has about 120,000 clones, 90% seen once; the top ten hold under 2%. Sequenced sample: peripheral blood. Receptors originate from a human donor with active COVID-19. The donor label of this sample is uncertain.

A single count supports this clone. The chain uses TRBV6-5 and TRBJ1-2, with D possibly being TRBD1 (5 bases). Trimming shortened V by 5 bases and J by 8 bases, and 15 bases separated the two germline ends. CDR3 length: 13 residues. Germline values: CDR1 MNHEY, CDR2 SVGAGI. The DNA for the CDR3 is TGTGCCAGCAGTCGTGGCAGGGTTGGAGGCTACACCTTC. It specifies CASSRGRVGGYTF.

The chain recombines TRBV7-8 with TRBJ2-3, with TRBD1 matching 7 bases. Germline values: CDR1 SGHVS, CDR2 FQNEAQ. V dropped 3 bases and J dropped 2; count of bases not matched to a gene: 5. This CDR3 has 15 amino acids. CDR3 DNA: TGTGCCAGCAGCTTCCGGGACAGATACACAGATACGCAGTATTTT. It codes for CASSFRDRYTDTQYF.

The rearrangement uses TRBV5-1 and TRBJ1-1; possible D gene TRBD1, 5 bases. Between the trimmed V and J ends, which lost 6 bases and 1 base, there was a span of 16 bases. Germline assignment: CDR1 SGHRS and CDR2 YFSETQ. This CDR3 comprises 15 residues. CDR3 coding DNA: TGCGCCAGCACCGCGGCGGGGCCGGAGAACACTGAAGCTTTCTTT. It yields the protein CASTAAGPENTEAFF.

The chain couples TRBV27 to TRBJ1-4, with D tentatively TRBD1 (5 bases). The germline V gene encodes CDR1 MNHEY and CDR2 SMNVEV (reference sequence). V lost 1 base and J lost 3, with 6 bases in between. The CDR3 runs to 14 residues. CDR3 sequence reads: CASSLWGANEKLFF. The CDR3 bases are TGTGCCAGCAGTTTATGGGGCGCTAATGAAAAACTGTTTTTT.

The sample holds one count of this clone. The gene calls are TRBV2 and TRBJ1-2; no reliable D call. V lost 3 bases to trimming and J lost 7 bases, with 30 bases between them. This CDR3 contains 19 residues. The germline V gene has CDR1 SNHLY and CDR2 FYNNEI. The CDR3 reads CASSDSFGIPGHRAGGYTF. The DNA of the CDR3 is TGTGCCAGCAGTGATTCTTTCGGGATCCCGGGCCATAGGGCCGGTGGCTACACCTTC.

This chain links TRBV15 with TRBJ2-6, with 8 nucleotides matching TRBD1. Trimming took 6 bases from V and 3 from J; bases not matched to a gene: 4. This CDR3 has 15 residues. The germline gives CDR1 LNHNV, CDR2 YYDKDF (reference sequence). The CDR3 here is CATSDRGGGANVLTF. In DNA form, the CDR3 reads TGTGCCACCAGTGACAGGGGTGGTGGGGCCAACGTCCTGACTTTC.

This clone was observed once. The gene calls are TRBV10-3 and TRBJ2-3, with 12 bases matching TRBD2. Germline trimming cut 2 bases from V and 1 base from J; bases unmatched to any gene: 7. Germline V gives CDR1 ENHRY, CDR2 SYGVKD. The CDR3 has 18 amino acids. CDR3 in amino acids: CAISEPPGLAGRTDTQYF. In DNA, the CDR3 is TGTGCCATCAGTGAGCCCCCGGGACTAGCGGGTCGCACAGATACGCAGTATTTT.

The rearrangement links TRBV7-3 to TRBJ2-1; no clear D gene. Germline V gene data show CDR1 as SGHTA and CDR2 as FQGTGA. This CDR3 is built from 14 residues. V dropped 5 bases and J dropped 4 bases, with 12 bases sitting between them. The CDR3 DNA reads TGTGCCAGCAGCGCCATCGGTGTATACAATGAGCAGTTCTTC. Residues: CASSAIGVYNEQFF.

The genes are TRBV11-3 and TRBJ2-3; TRBD2 agrees at 7 bases. After removal of 5 bases from V and 0 bases from J, the junction contained 2 bases not matched to a gene. The CDR3 length is 14 residues. CDR1 is SGHNT, CDR2 YENEEA, per germline. Here the CDR3 DNA reads TGTGCCAGCAGCGTGGGGGGGAGCACAGATACGCAGTATTTT. This translates into CASSVGGSTDTQYF.

The chain joins TRBV12-3 or TRBV12-4 to TRBJ1-1; possibly TRBD1 for D (5 bases). This CDR3 spans 13 amino acids. Trimming pared 5 bases from V and 6 bases from J, leaving 13 bases between. The CDR3 bases are TGTGCCAGCAGTCTAGTCCTAGGGGCTGAAGCTTTCTTT. As protein: CASSLVLGAEAFF.

The CDR3 spells CASGFGGARNYGYTF. CDR3 DNA sequence: TGTGCTAGTGGTTTTGGGGGGGCTAGAAACTATGGCTACACCTTC. The chain is built from TRBV12-5 and TRBJ1-2; D perhaps matches TRBD1 (6 bases). The germline CDR1 and CDR2 sequences are LGHNT and FRNRAP. Trimming shortened V by 3 bases and J by 2 bases, and 13 bases separated the two germline ends. There are 15 residues in the CDR3.

The J gene is TRBJ2-5, the V gene TRBV12-3 or TRBV12-4; possible D gene TRBD1, 7 bases. V shed 8 bases and J shed 5 bases, with 12 bases lying between them. The CDR3 loop spans 12 amino acids. CDR3 DNA sequence: TGTGCCAGCCGGGCAGGGGGGGAGACCCAGTACTTC. Protein product: CASRAGGETQYF.

V and J are TRBV19 and TRBJ2-3; TRBD1 agrees at 10 bases. The germline gives CDR1 LNHDA, CDR2 SQIVND (reference sequence). The J segment lost 6 bases and the V segment lost 2 bases, leaving 5 bases of the junction unmatched. The CDR3 has 15 amino acids. DNA for the CDR3: TGTGCCAGTAGTATAAAGGGACAGGGGTTCGATACGCAGTATTTT. Amino acid sequence: CASSIKGQGFDTQYF.

The chain couples TRBV5-1 to TRBJ2-3, with TRBD2 identical over 9 bases. The CDR3 is 18 amino acids. J lost 2 bases, V lost 0 bases, and 10 bases had no gene match. The germline CDR1 and CDR2 sequences are SGHRS and YFSETQ. DNA of the CDR3: TGCGCCAGCAGCTTGGGGGGGCCGGGACTAGCCCTCACAGATACGCAGTATTTT. This encodes CASSLGGPGLALTDTQYF.

This clone came up a few times. The chain is built from TRBV5-1 and TRBJ1-1; D unresolved. V dropped 3 bases and J dropped 3 bases, with 18 bases sitting between them. CDR3 length: 16 residues. Per the germline V gene, CDR1 is SGHRS and CDR2 is YFSETQ. The CDR3 bases are TGCGCCAGCAGCTCAGCAGCCAGAGGGCTTTACACTGAAGCTTTCTTT. Its translation is CASSSAARGLYTEAFF.

V usage is TRBV5-1 and J usage is TRBJ1-1, with D perhaps matching TRBD1 (5 bases). This CDR3 comprises 14 residues. V lost 0 bases, J lost 5 bases, and 11 bases lay in between. The V gene's germline CDR1 is SGHRS and CDR2 YFSETQ. In DNA, the CDR3 is TGCGCCAGCAGCTTGGGGCAGGGTCGAACTGAAGCTTTCTTT. Its protein is CASSLGQGRTEAFF. The entire variable domain, with the rest obtained from reference TRBV5-1 and TRBJ1-1, is as follows: KAGVTQTPRYLIKTRGQQVTLSCSPISGHRSVSWYQQTPGQGLQFLFEYFSETQRNKGNFPGRFSGRQFSNSRSEMNVSTLELGDSALYLCASSLGQGRTEAFFGQGTRLTVV.

This chain uses TRBV5-1 with TRBJ1-2; no reliable D call. Germline V gene lookup returns CDR1 SGHRS and CDR2 YFSETQ. Trimming removed 0 bases at V and 8 bases at J, with 14 bases between. The CDR3 has 14 residues. CDR3 DNA sequence: TGCGCCAGCAGCTTGGGGAGGGTGGATTTCGGCTACACCTTC. Protein: CASSLGRVDFGYTF.

CDR3 in DNA: TGTGCCAGCAGCCCTGACGGAGACTATGGCTACACCTTC. As protein: CASSPDGDYGYTF. This chain connects TRBV7-3 to TRBJ1-2; no reliable D call. Germline V CDR1 and CDR2: SGHTA, FQGTGA. Trimming took 5 bases from V and 3 from J, leaving 10 bases between them. The CDR3 has 13 residues.

The chain links TRBV2 to TRBJ2-3; 8 nucleotides line up with TRBD1. The germline V gene has CDR1 SNHLY and CDR2 FYNNEI. CDR3 length: 15 amino acids. Germline trimming cut 5 bases from V and 5 bases from J; bases unmatched to any gene: 9. The CDR3 DNA follows: TGTGCCAGCAGTCCCGACAGGGGAGTGATAGATACGCAGTATTTT. Amino acid sequence: CASSPDRGVIDTQYF.

This chain uses TRBV30 with TRBJ2-5, with TRBD2 matching over 14 bases. V shed 2 bases and J 3 bases; nucleotides not matched to a gene: 8. The length of the CDR3 is 17 residues. Per germline, CDR1 GTSNPN and CDR2 SVGIG (reference sequence). DNA of the CDR3: TGTGCCTGGAGTCCGGGACTAGCGGGGGCCGGGGAAGAGACCCAGTACTTC. Residues: CAWSPGLAGAGEETQYF.

This rearrangement joins TRBV9 to TRBJ1-6; TRBD1 might be the D (5 bases). From germline, CDR1 is SGDLS and CDR2 YYNGEE. This CDR3 is 16 amino acids long. V shed 7 bases and J shed 1 base, with 15 bases lying between them. CDR3 sequence reads: CASSGAPPSYNSPLHF. The CDR3 DNA is TGTGCCAGCTCTGGGGCCCCTCCGTCCTATAATTCACCCCTCCACTTT.

The chain carries TRBV27 and TRBJ2-1, with a possible D match to TRBD2 (6 bases). The CDR3 spans 16 residues. V lost 6 bases and J lost 6, with 21 bases in between. The germline gives CDR1 MNHEY, CDR2 SMNVEV (reference sequence). CDR3 in DNA: TGTGCCAGCAGCTCGGGCGTTGTAGGGACTGGCAATGAGCAGTTCTTC. This gives the protein CASSSGVVGTGNEQFF.

The rearrangement joins TRBV9 to TRBJ2-3; D is uncertain. The V end was cut by 4 bases, the J end by 2 bases, with 5 bases between. The CDR3 totals 12 residues. Germline V lookup: CDR1 SGDLS, CDR2 YYNGEE. The CDR3 nucleotides read TGTGCCAGCAGCCCCCACACAGATACGCAGTATTTT. It translates to CASSPHTDTQYF.

The rearrangement joins TRBV19 to TRBJ1-1; 7 bases line up with TRBD1. Germline values: CDR1 LNHDA, CDR2 SQIVND (reference sequence). The CDR3 is 14 amino acids. V trimming: 6 bases; J trimming: 0 bases; junction bases outside the gene matches: 4. CDR3 sequence (DNA): TGTGCCAGTAGGATGGGACAGATGAACACTGAAGCTTTCTTT. It encodes CASRMGQMNTEAFF.

The chain carries TRBV6-5 and TRBJ1-1; D is possibly TRBD1 (6 bases). CDR3 length: 14 residues. Deletions cut 2 bases from V and 0 bases from J, with 7 bases between. The germline CDR1 and CDR2 sequences are MNHEY and SVGAGI. The CDR3 nucleotides read TGTGCCAGCAGTTACCAGGGGATGAACACTGAAGCTTTCTTT. Encoded protein: CASSYQGMNTEAFF.

V and J are TRBV11-2 and TRBJ2-1, with 7 nucleotides matching TRBD1. The CDR3 extends over 19 amino acids. Trimming removed 5 bases from V and 0 bases from J; junction bases left unmatched: 16. Germline V gene data show CDR1 as SGHAT and CDR2 as FQNNGV. As DNA, the CDR3 is TGTGCCAGCAGCACACAAGCCGCCGGGACAGTCAGCTCCTACAATGAGCAGTTCTTC. This encodes CASSTQAAGTVSSYNEQFF.

The rearrangement uses TRBV12-3 or TRBV12-4 and TRBJ1-5; D perhaps matches TRBD1 (6 bases). V lost 0 bases, J lost 11 bases, and 8 bases lay in between. The length of the CDR3 is 12 residues. The chain's CDR3 is CASSLAQGSQHF. Here the CDR3 DNA reads TGTGCCAGCAGTTTAGCGCAGGGGTCCCAGCATTTT.

This clone has just one count. The rearrangement links TRBV6-1 to TRBJ1-1; tentative D call: TRBD1 (5 bases). V was clipped by 3 bases and J by 1 base, with 15 bases between them. CDR1 is MNHNS and CDR2 is SASEGT in the germline V gene. The CDR3 is 16 residues long. DNA of the CDR3: TGTGCCAGCAGTGACCCACGACAGCTTAAGAACACTGAAGCTTTCTTT. It is translated as CASSDPRQLKNTEAFF.

This chain uses TRBV12-5 with TRBJ2-6; D is perhaps TRBD1 (6 bases). CDR1 and CDR2 (germline): LGHNT, FRNRAP. This CDR3 spans 20 amino acids. Deletions cut 1 base from V and 1 base from J, with 20 bases between. The CDR3 DNA is TGTGCTAGTGGTTTGGAGACCGGGACAAAACCCCCTTCTGGGGCCAACGTCCTGACTTTC. It encodes CASGLETGTKPPSGANVLTF.

The chain recombines TRBV28 with TRBJ1-2; 9 bases line up with TRBD1. The V gene end was trimmed by 5 bases and the J gene end by 2 bases; junction bases not matched to a gene: 9. The CDR3 is made up of 16 amino acids. Germline loops: CDR1 MDHEN, CDR2 SYDVKM. In DNA, the CDR3 is TGTGCCAGCAGTGATATCAGACAGGGGGAAAACTATGGCTACACCTTC. Translation gives CASSDIRQGENYGYTF.